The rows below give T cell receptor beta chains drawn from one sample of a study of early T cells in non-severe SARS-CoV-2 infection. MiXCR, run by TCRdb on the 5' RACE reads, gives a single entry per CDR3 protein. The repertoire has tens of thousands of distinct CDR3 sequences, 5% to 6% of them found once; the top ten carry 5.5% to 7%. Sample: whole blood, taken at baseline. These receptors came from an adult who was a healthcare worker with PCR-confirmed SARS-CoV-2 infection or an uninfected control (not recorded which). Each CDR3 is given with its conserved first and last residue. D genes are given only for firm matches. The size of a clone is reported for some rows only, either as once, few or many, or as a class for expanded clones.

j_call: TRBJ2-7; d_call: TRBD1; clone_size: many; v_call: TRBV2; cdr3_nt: TGTGCCAGCAGTGAAGCGTGGACAGGGGTCTACGAGCAGTACTTC; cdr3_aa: CASSEAWTGVYEQYF
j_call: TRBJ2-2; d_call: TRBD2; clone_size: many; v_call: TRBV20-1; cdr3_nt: TGCAGTGCTAGAGGGGACGGGAGGGCCACCGGGGAGCTGTTTTTT; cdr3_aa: CSARGDGRATGELFF
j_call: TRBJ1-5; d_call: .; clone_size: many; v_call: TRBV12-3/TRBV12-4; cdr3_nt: TGTGCCAGCAGTTCGATCCTCGGGCAGCCCCAGCATTTT; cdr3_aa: CASSSILGQPQHF
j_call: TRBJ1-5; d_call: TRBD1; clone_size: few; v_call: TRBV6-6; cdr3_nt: TGTGCCAGCAGCCCAGGACGATCAGGGGGGGATCAGCCCCAGCATTTT; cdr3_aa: CASSPGRSGGDQPQHF
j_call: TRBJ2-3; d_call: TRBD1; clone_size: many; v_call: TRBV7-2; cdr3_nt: TGTGCCAGCAGCCGCGGACAGGGAGTGGCAGATACGCAGTATTTT; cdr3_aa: CASSRGQGVADTQYF
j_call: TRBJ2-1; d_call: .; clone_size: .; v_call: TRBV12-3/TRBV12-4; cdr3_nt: TGTGCCAGCAGTACAGGGCTAAGGAATGAGCAGTTCTTC; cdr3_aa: CASSTGLRNEQFF
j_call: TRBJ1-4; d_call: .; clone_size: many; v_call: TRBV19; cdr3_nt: TGTGCCAGTAGACCCGCAGGGACCGCTAATGAAAAACTGTTTTTT; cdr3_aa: CASRPAGTANEKLFF
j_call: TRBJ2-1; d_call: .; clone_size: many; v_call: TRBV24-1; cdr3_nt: TGTGCCACCAGTGATCCCCCCAAAATCGATGAGCAGTTCTTC; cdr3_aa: CATSDPPKIDEQFF
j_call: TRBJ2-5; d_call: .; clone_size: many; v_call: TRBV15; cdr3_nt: TGTGCCACCAGCAGAGTCGGTCCCTCAAGGGAGACCCAGTACTTC; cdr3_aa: CATSRVGPSRETQYF
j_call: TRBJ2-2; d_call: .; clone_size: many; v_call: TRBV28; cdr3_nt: TGTGCCAGCAGGGGCCGCCGGGAGCTGTTTTTT; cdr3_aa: CASRGRRELFF
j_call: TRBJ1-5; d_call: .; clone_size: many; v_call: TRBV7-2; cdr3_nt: TGTGCCAGCAGCCCAGTCAGGGGCGAGAGCAATCAGCCCCAGCATTTT; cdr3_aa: CASSPVRGESNQPQHF
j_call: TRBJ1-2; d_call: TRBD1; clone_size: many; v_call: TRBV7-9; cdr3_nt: TGTGCCAGCAGCTCCCAGGGGGAGGGGCGCTATGGCTACACCTTC; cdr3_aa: CASSSQGEGRYGYTF
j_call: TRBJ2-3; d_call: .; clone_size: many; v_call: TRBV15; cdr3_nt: TGTGCCACCAGCAGACAGGGGGGCCAAACAGATACGCAGTATTTT; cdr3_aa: CATSRQGGQTDTQYF
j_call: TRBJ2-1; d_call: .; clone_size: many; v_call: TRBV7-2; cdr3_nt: TGTGCCAGCAGCCCTCGGACAGCAAGTCAGTTCTTC; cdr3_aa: CASSPRTASQFF
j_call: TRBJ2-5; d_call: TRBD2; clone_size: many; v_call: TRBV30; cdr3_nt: TGTGCCTGGACTAGCGGGAGCGCTAAGACCCAGTACTTC; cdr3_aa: CAWTSGSAKTQYF
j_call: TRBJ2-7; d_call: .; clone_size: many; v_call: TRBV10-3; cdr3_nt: TGTGCCATCAGCGAGATGGGGTACGAGCAGTACTTC; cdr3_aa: CAISEMGYEQYF
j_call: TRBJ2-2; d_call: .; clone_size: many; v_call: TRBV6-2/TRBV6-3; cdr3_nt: TGTGCCAGCAAGGTAGAGATGAACACCGGGGAGCTGTTTTTT; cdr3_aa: CASKVEMNTGELFF
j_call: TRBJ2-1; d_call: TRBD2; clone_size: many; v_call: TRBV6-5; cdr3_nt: TGTGCCAGCAGGCACTGGACTAGCGGGAGTCTGGATGAGCAGTTCTTC; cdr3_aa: CASRHWTSGSLDEQFF
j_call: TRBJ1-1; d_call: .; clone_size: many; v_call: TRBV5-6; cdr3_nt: TGTGCCAGCAGCTTGAGAATGTCGGACACTGAAGCTTTCTTT; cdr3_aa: CASSLRMSDTEAFF
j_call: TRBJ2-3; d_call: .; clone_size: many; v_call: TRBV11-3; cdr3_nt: TGTGCCAGCAGCTTGATTGCGGGGCATAGCACAGATACGCAGTATTTT; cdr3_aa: CASSLIAGHSTDTQYF
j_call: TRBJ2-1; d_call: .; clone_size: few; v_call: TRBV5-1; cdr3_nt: TGCGCCAGCAGCTTGAGTGGCCTAGAGCCAACACGGGTCCTGTACAATGAGCAGTTCTTC; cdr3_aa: CASSLSGLEPTRVLYNEQFF
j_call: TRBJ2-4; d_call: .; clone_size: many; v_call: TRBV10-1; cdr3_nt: TGCGCCAGCAGTACTAGTGGTGGCATTCAGTACTTC; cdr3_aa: CASSTSGGIQYF
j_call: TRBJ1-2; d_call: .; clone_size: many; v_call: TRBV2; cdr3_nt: TGTGCCAGCAGTGAAGCTGGGCGGATTGATGGCTACACCTTC; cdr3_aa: CASSEAGRIDGYTF
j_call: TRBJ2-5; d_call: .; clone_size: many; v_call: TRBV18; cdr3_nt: TGTGCCAGCTCACCGCAGAGGATCGAGACCCAGTACTTC; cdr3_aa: CASSPQRIETQYF
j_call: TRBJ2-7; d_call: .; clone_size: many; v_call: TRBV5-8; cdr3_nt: TGTGCCAGCAGGCGAGTCGCCGTGATTGCGCAGTACTTC; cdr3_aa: CASRRVAVIAQYF
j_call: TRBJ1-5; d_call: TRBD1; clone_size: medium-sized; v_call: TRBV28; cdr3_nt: TGTGCCAGCAGCCATTCCAGGGGGTATTCGCTCGTTGGGGCCAATCAGCCCCAGCATTTT; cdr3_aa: CASSHSRGYSLVGANQPQHF
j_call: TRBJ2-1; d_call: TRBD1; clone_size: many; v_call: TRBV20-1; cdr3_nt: TGCAGTGCCAAGACCGGGACAGGGGATCTTGAGCAGTTCTTC; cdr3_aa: CSAKTGTGDLEQFF
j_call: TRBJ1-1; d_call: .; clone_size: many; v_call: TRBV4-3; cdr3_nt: TGCGCCAGCAGCCCCCGGGCGGCGGCATTGAACACTGAAGCTTTCTTT; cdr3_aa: CASSPRAAALNTEAFF
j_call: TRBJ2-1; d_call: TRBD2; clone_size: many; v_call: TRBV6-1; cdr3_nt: TGTGCCAGCAGTGAAGCGGGAGGGCCGCATGAGCAGTTCTTC; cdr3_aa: CASSEAGGPHEQFF